This T cell receptor beta chain stems from a study of T cell responses to AZD1222 COVID-19 vaccine. Profiling relied on immunoSEQ multiplex PCR, and the TCRdb table lists in-frame clones only, not all of them. The sample records approximately 99,000 clones, about 85% being singletons. The V end lost 2 bases, the J end lost 0 bases, and 18 bases lay between the germline ends. The CDR3 is made up of 18 amino acids. CDR1 and CDR2 (germline): SGHAT, FQNNGV. With regard to this clone: Antigen: not known.

Whole-study findings and limits: Targets within unmutated variant regions were reportedly found for nearly half of spike-specific TCRs. There were repertoire samples only from the period after the peak T cell response.

The starting material was peripheral blood, obtained on day 0 of AZD1222 vaccination. The TCR was taken from an adult in good health. The V call is TRBV11-2, the J call TRBJ2-3; no firm D call. The CDR3 region is CASSLRAEIPPSTDTQYF. In DNA, the CDR3 is TGTGCCAGCAGCTTACGGGCGGAGATTCCGCCTAGCACAGATACGCAGTATTTT.